These 29 T cell receptor beta chains came from one sample sequenced in a study of T-cell memory formation after mild COVID-19. A single record per CDR3 protein comes from TCRdb applying MiXCR to the 5' RACE reads. Here the sample spans about 320,000 distinct CDR3 sequences, approximately 15% being singletons. Sequenced input: PBMCs or a T cell subset sorted from them (not recorded which). The receptors were gathered from a man between 18 and 29 years old who had mild COVID-19 (a few samples of this study predate the infection). Cell type and time point are not known.

This clonotype was counted between two and nine times. The chain joins TRBV5-4 to TRBJ2-7; weak D call: TRBD2 (5 bases). The CDR3 runs 15 residues. Germline V CDR1 and CDR2: SGHNT, YYREEE (reference sequence). The V and J ends lost 0 bases and 4 bases respectively, with 14 bases between them. Here the CDR3 DNA reads TGTGCCAGCAGCTTGGGCCAAGGAGGTCAGTACGAGCAGTACTTC. Protein: CASSLGQGGQYEQYF.

This chain links TRBV7-8 with TRBJ2-3, with D tentatively TRBD1 (6 bases). Trimming left V 1 base short and J 4 bases short, with 18 bases between. In germline, CDR1 is SGHVS, CDR2 FQNEAQ. The CDR3 consists of 17 residues. The CDR3 DNA reads TGTGCCAGCAGCTTAGAGGGTTTTGGACCAGGGGCAGATACGCAGTATTTT. It encodes CASSLEGFGPGADTQYF.

This clonotype was seen only a few times. The chain recombines TRBV4-1 with TRBJ2-3; 12 nucleotides align to TRBD2. V lost 2 bases, J lost 4 bases, and 4 bases stayed unmatched. The CDR3 extends over 16 amino acids. Germline-derived CDR1 and CDR2 are MGHRA and YSYEKL. CDR3 region: CASSQPLAGGPDTQYF. The DNA for the CDR3 is TGCGCCAGCAGCCAACCTCTAGCGGGGGGGCCAGATACGCAGTATTTT.

J is TRBJ2-3 and V is TRBV6-2 or TRBV6-3; D call uncertain. CDR1 MNHEY and CDR2 SVGEGT come from the germline V gene. The CDR3 has 14 amino acids. Trimming took 7 bases from V and 5 from J, leaving 16 bases between them. CDR3 loop: CASTKAPPIDTQYF. The CDR3 region has the DNA TGTGCCAGCACCAAGGCGCCCCCCATAGATACGCAGTATTTT.

This clonotype appeared many times. The chain couples TRBV5-6 to TRBJ2-5; no clear D. CDR3 length equals 13 residues. V was clipped by 1 base and J by 0 bases, with 4 bases between them. From germline, CDR1 is SGHDT and CDR2 YYEEEE. CDR3 sequence reads: CASSLFHQETQYF. CDR3 nucleotide sequence: TGTGCCAGCAGCTTGTTCCACCAAGAGACCCAGTACTTC.

This sequence joins TRBV7-2 and TRBJ1-1, with TRBD1 matching over 9 bases. The germline V gene encodes CDR1 SGHTA and CDR2 FQGNSA. With 4 bases clipped from V and 7 bases from J, the junction kept 10 bases outside the gene matches. This CDR3 has 15 residues. In DNA form, the CDR3 reads TGTGCCAGCAGCTCTACCTATGGACAGGGGAGTGAAGCTTTCTTT. This sequence encodes CASSSTYGQGSEAFF.

This clonotype has more than one count but fewer than ten. J is TRBJ1-3 and V is TRBV11-2; D unclear. The germline CDR1 and CDR2 sequences are SGHAT and FQNNGV. Trimming pared 5 bases from V and 1 base from J, leaving 9 bases between. The CDR3 is 14 residues long. As DNA, the CDR3 is TGTGCCAGCAGCATAGCCAGATCTGGAAACACCATATATTTT. Translating it yields CASSIARSGNTIYF.

This clonotype was picked up a small number of times. J is TRBJ2-7 and V is TRBV4-1, with D unresolved. Looked up from germline, CDR1 is MGHRA and CDR2 is YSYEKL. The CDR3 loop spans 13 amino acids. The V end lost 0 bases, the J end lost 4 bases, and 7 bases lay between the germline ends. As DNA, the CDR3 is TGCGCCAGCAGCCAAGAATTGAGATACGAGCAGTACGTC. The encoded protein is CASSQELRYEQYV.

The CDR3 bases are TGTGCCGGCAGCCCAGTGGGACTTTCTCCTACGTTGGTGGACGTC. Its protein product is CAGSPVGLSPTLVDV. The J gene is TRBJ2-7, the V gene TRBV28; D may be TRBD2 (6 bases). Germline V gene lookup returns CDR1 MDHEN and CDR2 SYDVKM. This CDR3 has 15 amino acids.

This rearrangement joins TRBV20-1 to TRBJ2-5, with D perhaps TRBD2 (5 bases). Trimming cost V 1 base and J 2 bases, with 11 bases left between them. CDR1 and CDR2 from the germline V gene are DFQATT and SNEGSKA (reference sequence). The CDR3 is 14 residues long. CDR3 residues: CSARAGSQQETQYF. The CDR3 DNA sequence: TGCAGTGCTAGAGCGGGGAGCCAACAAGAGACCCAGTACTTC.

The chain is built from TRBV12-3 or TRBV12-4 and TRBJ1-4; 8 nucleotides match TRBD1. There are 12 residues in the CDR3. Trimming at V came to 6 bases and at J to 7 bases, leaving 1 base not matched to a gene. In DNA, the CDR3 is TGTGCCAGCAGGGACAGGGTTGAAAAACTGTTTTTT. Translating gives CASRDRVEKLFF.

This clonotype has more than one count but fewer than ten. The chain combines TRBV5-1 with TRBJ2-2; 9 bases are shared with TRBD1. This CDR3 has 15 amino acids. Trimming at V came to 7 bases and at J to 1 base, leaving 5 bases not matched to a gene. CDR1 is SGHRS and CDR2 is YFSETQ in the germline V gene. This CDR3 is CASGTGRWNTGELFF. As DNA, the CDR3 is TGCGCCAGCGGGACAGGGCGATGGAACACCGGGGAGCTGTTTTTT.

The chain couples TRBV27 to TRBJ2-1; the match to TRBD2 covers 10 bases. This CDR3 spans 15 amino acids. V lost 1 base to trimming and J lost 4 bases; unmatched junction nucleotides: 1. Per germline, CDR1 MNHEY and CDR2 SMNVEV (reference sequence). CDR3 residues: CASSLWTSGYNEQFF. CDR3 in DNA: TGTGCCAGCAGTTTATGGACTAGCGGTTACAATGAGCAGTTCTTC.

V is TRBV4-3 and J is TRBJ2-2; 13 nucleotides line up with TRBD2. The germline gives CDR1 LGHNA, CDR2 YSLEER. The J segment lost 4 bases and the V segment lost 2 bases, leaving 1 base of the junction unmatched. This CDR3 region has 16 residues. In DNA form, the CDR3 reads TGCGCCAGCAGCCAAACTAGCGGGGGGGCCACCGGGGAGCTGTTTTTT. Its translation: CASSQTSGGATGELFF.

V is TRBV6-5 and J is TRBJ1-3, with unresolved D. Germline-derived CDR1 and CDR2 are MNHEY and SVGAGI. The CDR3 loop spans 15 amino acids. V lost 0 bases and J 2 bases, leaving 8 bases between the germline ends. The CDR3 coding sequence is TGTGCCAGCAGTTACTCGAGGCAGACTGGAAACACCATATATTTT. Protein sequence: CASSYSRQTGNTIYF.

This clonotype appeared a few times. The chain couples TRBV27 to TRBJ1-2, with D possibly being TRBD1 (5 bases). The germline CDR1 and CDR2 sequences are MNHEY and SMNVEV (reference sequence). V gave up 0 bases and J gave up 8 bases, with 13 bases separating them. The CDR3 has 14 residues. CDR3 DNA: TGTGCCAGCAGTTTATCCTGGGGGACTGTCGGCTACACCTTC. Translated, it gives CASSLSWGTVGYTF.

This clonotype was recorded at least ten times. The chain links TRBV5-1 to TRBJ2-3; no definite D call. The germline V and J ends were trimmed by 4 bases and 6 bases, with 12 bases remaining between them. The CDR3 totals 13 residues. CDR1 is SGHRS, CDR2 YFSETQ, per germline. Here the CDR3 reads CASSQPEGDTQYF. CDR3 DNA sequence: TGCGCCAGCAGCCAACCAGAAGGGGATACGCAGTATTTT.

In this sample, this clonotype turned up a few times. This chain joins TRBV7-9 and TRBJ1-1, with 7 bases fitting TRBD1. The CDR3 loop spans 14 amino acids. Germline values: CDR1 SEHNR, CDR2 FQNEAQ (reference sequence). The junction had 9 bases not matched to a gene; V was cut back by 6 bases and J by 5 bases. The CDR3 spells CASSPAGQSTEAFF. The CDR3, as DNA: TGTGCCAGCAGTCCCGCGGGACAGTCGACTGAAGCTTTCTTT.

This clonotype was recorded a few times. The chain is built from TRBV11-2 and TRBJ2-5; 7 nucleotides match TRBD1. Germline values: CDR1 SGHAT, CDR2 FQNNGV. This CDR3 contains 16 residues. The V and J ends lost 4 bases and 5 bases, in that order; junction bases with no gene match: 13. The chain's CDR3 is CASSSHLTGLMETQYF. CDR3 coding DNA: TGTGCCAGCAGCTCCCATCTGACAGGGCTTATGGAGACCCAGTACTTC. Supplemented by reference TRBV11-2 and TRBJ2-5, the full variable domain reads EAGVAQSPRYKIIEKRQSVAFWCNPISGHATLYWYQQILGQGPKLLIQFQNNGVVDDSQLPKDRFSAERLKGVDSTLKIQPAKLEDSAVYLCASSSHLTGLMETQYFGPGTRLLVL.

This rearrangement joins TRBV27 to TRBJ1-4; D is possibly TRBD1 (6 bases). Trimming removed 6 bases at V and 7 bases at J, with 18 bases between. Germline loops: CDR1 MNHEY, CDR2 SMNVEV (reference sequence). CDR3 size: 15 residues. The CDR3 nucleotides are TGTGCCAGCAGCCCTCTTTACAGGGAAAGTGAAAAACTGTTTTTT. Protein product: CASSPLYRESEKLFF. The full variable domain, with the rest looked up from reference TRBV27 and TRBJ1-4, is EAQVTQNPRYLITVTGKKLTVTCSQNMNHEYMSWYRQDPGLGLRQIYYSMNVEVTDKGDVPEGYKVSRKEKRNFPLILESPSPNQTSLYFCASSPLYRESEKLFFGSGTQLSVL.

Many counts were recorded for this clonotype. V gene TRBV6-5 combines with J gene TRBJ2-7; perhaps TRBD1 as D (6 bases). Trimming removed 8 bases at V and 3 bases at J, with 11 bases between. The CDR3 has 12 residues. The V gene's germline CDR1 is MNHEY and CDR2 SVGAGI. The CDR3 region has the DNA TGTGCCAGCCCTATCAGGGGCTACGAGCAGTACGTC. It yields the protein CASPIRGYEQYV.

The rearrangement uses TRBV5-1 and TRBJ2-2; TRBD2 agrees at 9 bases. V was clipped by 5 bases and J by 1 base; unmatched bases: 9. Germline values: CDR1 SGHRS, CDR2 YFSETQ. This CDR3 has 17 residues. In nucleotides, the CDR3 is TGCGCCAGCAGACGAACTAGCGGGCGATTGAACACCGGGGAGCTGTTTTTT. Translated, it gives CASRRTSGRLNTGELFF.

V is TRBV28 and J is TRBJ2-7, with D perhaps matching TRBD1 (6 bases). Germline CDR1 reads MDHEN; CDR2 reads SYDVKM. The CDR3 covers 13 residues. The V gene lost 6 bases and the J gene lost 4 bases, with 13 bases spanning the gap. The DNA for the CDR3 is TGTGCCAGCAGGCCCCGGACAGAATACGAGCAGTACGTC. Protein: CASRPRTEYEQYV.

This clonotype was recorded a few times. This rearrangement joins TRBV18 to TRBJ2-5; D gene uncertain. CDR1 and CDR2 from the germline V gene are KGHSH and LQKENI. This CDR3 is built from 12 residues. Trimming pared 3 bases from V and 5 bases from J, leaving 7 bases between. CDR3 sequence reads: CASSPYGETQYF. The CDR3, as DNA: TGTGCCAGCTCACCGTACGGGGAGACCCAGTACTTC.

The chain recombines TRBV6-5 with TRBJ1-2; D is unresolved. This CDR3 contains 14 residues. The germline V and J ends were trimmed by 6 bases and 8 bases, with 19 bases remaining between them. Germline values: CDR1 MNHEY, CDR2 SVGAGI. CDR3 in amino acids: CASSPTGVTWGYTF. CDR3 DNA: TGTGCCAGCAGCCCAACCGGGGTCACCTGGGGCTACACCTTC.

CDR3 in DNA: TGTGCCAGCAGTAGACAGGCGGACTCTGGAAACACCATATATTTT. Its translation: CASSRQADSGNTIYF. The chain has TRBV6-1 and TRBJ1-3; TRBD1 might be the D (6 bases). The V end lost 5 bases, the J end lost 0 bases, and 11 bases lay between the germline ends. The CDR3 totals 15 residues. Germline lookup yields CDR1 MNHNS and CDR2 SASEGT.

The sample holds a few counts of this clonotype. This chain uses TRBV2 with TRBJ2-7; 8 positions match TRBD2. V lost 8 bases and J lost 3; bases outside the gene matches: 3. Germline V lookup: CDR1 SNHLY, CDR2 FYNNEI. This CDR3 is built from 12 residues. For the CDR3, the DNA is TGTGCCAGCCGGGGGACTAGCTACGAGCAGTACGTC. It translates to CASRGTSYEQYV.

This chain links TRBV2 with TRBJ2-3, with 9 bases matching TRBD1. The junction had 6 bases not matched to a gene; V was cut back by 8 bases and J by 3 bases. Germline CDR1 SNHLY, CDR2 FYNNEI. CDR3 length: 14 residues. This chain's CDR3 is CASARDRETDTQYF. The CDR3 nucleotides are TGTGCCAGCGCCCGGGACAGGGAAACAGATACGCAGTATTTT. Full variable domain (remainder filled in from reference TRBV2 and TRBJ2-3): EPEVTQTPSHQVTQMGQEVILRCVPISNHLYFYWYRQILGQKVEFLVSFYNNEISEKSEIFDDQFSVERPDGSNFTLKIRSTKLEDSAMYFCASARDRETDTQYFGPGTRLTVL.

The chain has TRBV2 and TRBJ2-1; perhaps TRBD1 as D (5 bases). V gave up 2 bases and J gave up 7 bases, with 6 bases separating them. The CDR3 contains 12 residues. The germline V gene encodes CDR1 SNHLY and CDR2 FYNNEI. For the CDR3, the DNA is TGTGCCAGCAGTGAAAAGGGGAATGAGCAGTTCTTC. Its protein product is CASSEKGNEQFF.